Below, one T cell receptor beta chain is given with its context. The protocol was immunoSEQ multiplex PCR, while the TCRdb copy is restricted to in-frame clones and leaves out a portion. The profile shows about 2.3 million clones, about 90% of them singletons. The data were taken from a study of shared clonotypes between healthy human individuals. The V end lost 4 bases, the J end lost 3 bases, and 7 bases lay between the germline ends. The CDR3 sequence is 13 residues long. Germline lookup yields CDR1 LNHDA and CDR2 SQIVND (reference sequence). Sequenced: naive CD4+ T cells from PBMCs. Subset described: CD45RA+ positively selected. The chain joins TRBV19 to TRBJ1-5; D unclear. The receptor comes from a man aged 18-30 years in good health. Some clones in this sample may be carry-over from other donors' samples. CDR3 nucleotide sequence: TGTGCCAGTAGTACGCAGCTCAATCAGCCCCAGCATTTT. Amino acids: CASSTQLNQPQHF.